This T cell receptor beta chain was recorded in a study of PD-1 blockade in classical Hodgkin lymphoma. Background on the study: Patients were treated with nivolumab at 3 mg/kg, and this was given intravenously every 2 weeks. Study-level results: Relapsed/refractory patients reportedly had lower baseline diversity than newly diagnosed patients.

Relapse after autologous stem cell transplantation occurred in every patient, and brentuximab vedotin exposure varied. Starting with thawed PBMCs, CD4+ T cells were purified by magnetic negative selection. Reported best responses ranged across complete response, partial response or progressive disease. Concerning this clone: Its matching antigen is unknown.

TCRdb's copy holds only in-frame clones and misses some; the assay was immunoSEQ multiplex PCR. Among approximately 7,500 clones listed, roughly 85% were seen once. The sequence was obtained from a human donor with classical Hodgkin lymphoma. Here the sequenced sample was CD4+ T cells from blood, taken at baseline.

CDR3 DNA: TGTGCCAGCTCACTCCAAATCGGGACTAGCGGCGAGCAGTACTTC. Its translation is CASSLQIGTSGEQYF. V and J are TRBV18 and TRBJ2-7, with 11 bases lining up with TRBD2. Germline V gene sequence: CDR1 KGHSH, CDR2 LQKENI. CDR3 size: 15 residues. Trimming took 4 bases from V and 6 from J; bases not matched to a gene: 8.